The rows below give T cell receptor beta chains drawn from one sample of a study of regulatory T cells in long-lasting Graves disease. TCRdb reprocessed the multiplex PCR reads via MiXCR and lists one record per CDR3 protein. Of about 430,000 distinct CDR3 sequences in the sample, roughly a fifth were seen once. The material was peripheral blood mononuclear cells (PBMCs), obtained when the disease was refractory, from a patient treated with antithyroid drugs. The origin of the receptors is a female donor with Graves disease. Each CDR3 is given without its conserved first and last residue.

TRBV5-1	TRBJ1-5	ASSLRTGAQPQH
TRBV3-1	TRBJ2-1	ASSQVKMEGEQF
TRBV6-5	TRBJ2-2	ASSYGLNTGELF
TRBV7-9	TRBJ2-5	ASSLGGTETQY
TRBV5-6	TRBJ1-5	ASSLSGFPNQPQH
TRBV2	TRBJ2-4	ASRRSEGVAVDIQY
TRBV18	TRBJ2-7	ASSPTGEMGSYEQY
TRBV7-8	TRBJ2-1	ASSPQGPYNEQF
TRBV19	TRBJ2-1	ASSKSSGKYNEQF
TRBV10-3	TRBJ2-7	AISESNRGSGSGEQY
TRBV20-1	TRBJ2-2	SARDRRASGSDGELF
TRBV20-1	TRBJ2-3	SATPGGRAYTDTQY
TRBV2	TRBJ1-1	ASGSAGGF
TRBV2	TRBJ1-5	ASSSSGYSNQPQH
TRBV12-3/TRBV12-4	TRBJ2-6	ASSSYRGRGANVLT
TRBV20-1	TRBJ2-5	SARGGRETQY
TRBV28	TRBJ1-6	ASSAVRGWDSPLH
TRBV19	TRBJ2-7	ASSMKPSYEQY
TRBV24-1	TRBJ1-5	ATSGPGNQPQH
TRBV24-1	TRBJ1-1	ATSDGQTGGTEAF
TRBV9	TRBJ1-6	ASSAEAGKGSPLH
TRBV5-1	TRBJ1-3	ASSLESQAGNTIY